This T cell receptor (beta chain) was profiled in a study of blood T cell repertoires in COVID-19. Trimming at V came to 5 bases and at J to 6 bases, leaving 10 bases not matched to a gene. CDR1 is MNHEY and CDR2 is SMNVEV in the germline V gene (reference sequence). This CDR3 spans 14 amino acids. In the original workflow: Researchers report that nucleated cell counts were estimated from reference gene primer amplification. Data came from immunoSEQ multiplex PCR; TCRdb stores just in-frame clones and leaves some out. V and J calls plus clone size are reproduced from that table; the DNA served to infer D and trimming. The data hold approximately 210,000 clones, with roughly nine tenths observed a single time.

The sequence came from a woman in her 70s with acute or convalescent COVID-19. Sample: peripheral blood. The rearrangement joins TRBV27 to TRBJ2-7, with 7 bases identical to TRBD1. CDR3 nucleotides: TGTGCCAGCAGTCTTCCGGGACAGATTTCCGAGCAGTACTTC. This encodes CASSLPGQISEQYF.